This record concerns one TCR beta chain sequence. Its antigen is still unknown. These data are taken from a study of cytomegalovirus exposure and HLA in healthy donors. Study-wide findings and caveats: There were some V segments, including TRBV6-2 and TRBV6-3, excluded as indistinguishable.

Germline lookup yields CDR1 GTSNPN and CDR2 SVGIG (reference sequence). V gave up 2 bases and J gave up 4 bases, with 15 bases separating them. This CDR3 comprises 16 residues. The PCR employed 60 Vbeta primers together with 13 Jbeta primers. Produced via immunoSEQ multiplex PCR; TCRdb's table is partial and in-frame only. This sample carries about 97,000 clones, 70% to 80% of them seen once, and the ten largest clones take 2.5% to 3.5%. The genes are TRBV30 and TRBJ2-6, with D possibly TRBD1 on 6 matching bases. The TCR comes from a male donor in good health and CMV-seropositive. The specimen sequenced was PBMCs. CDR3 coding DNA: TGTGCCTGGAGTCCACAGGGAAAGTCCGGGGCCAACGTCCTGACTTTC. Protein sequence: CAWSPQGKSGANVLTF.